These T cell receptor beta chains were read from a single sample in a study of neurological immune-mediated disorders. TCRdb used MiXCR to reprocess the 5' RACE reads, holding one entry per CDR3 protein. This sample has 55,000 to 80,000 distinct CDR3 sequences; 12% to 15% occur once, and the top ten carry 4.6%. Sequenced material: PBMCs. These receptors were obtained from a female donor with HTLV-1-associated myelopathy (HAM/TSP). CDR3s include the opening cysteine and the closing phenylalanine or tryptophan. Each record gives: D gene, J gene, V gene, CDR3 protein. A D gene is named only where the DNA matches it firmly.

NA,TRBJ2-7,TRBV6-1,CASSKFTPGAYEQYF
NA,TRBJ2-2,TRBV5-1,CASSLEEGVHRELFF
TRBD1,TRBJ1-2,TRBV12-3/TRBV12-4,CASSRQGPLGGYTF
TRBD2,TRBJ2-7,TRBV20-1,CSARGGPNEQYF
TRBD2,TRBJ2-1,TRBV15,CATSESGVSYNEQFF
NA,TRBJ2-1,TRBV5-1,CASSLGGRGNEQFF
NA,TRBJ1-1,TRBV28,CASSLYKENTEAFF
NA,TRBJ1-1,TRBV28,CASSPTGMYTSTEAFF
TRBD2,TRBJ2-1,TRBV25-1,CASSAGGRYNEQFF
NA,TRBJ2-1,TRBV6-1,CASSPRMTIRFF
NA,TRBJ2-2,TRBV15,CATRVGAANTGELFF
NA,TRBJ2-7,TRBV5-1,CASSLQGSYEQYF